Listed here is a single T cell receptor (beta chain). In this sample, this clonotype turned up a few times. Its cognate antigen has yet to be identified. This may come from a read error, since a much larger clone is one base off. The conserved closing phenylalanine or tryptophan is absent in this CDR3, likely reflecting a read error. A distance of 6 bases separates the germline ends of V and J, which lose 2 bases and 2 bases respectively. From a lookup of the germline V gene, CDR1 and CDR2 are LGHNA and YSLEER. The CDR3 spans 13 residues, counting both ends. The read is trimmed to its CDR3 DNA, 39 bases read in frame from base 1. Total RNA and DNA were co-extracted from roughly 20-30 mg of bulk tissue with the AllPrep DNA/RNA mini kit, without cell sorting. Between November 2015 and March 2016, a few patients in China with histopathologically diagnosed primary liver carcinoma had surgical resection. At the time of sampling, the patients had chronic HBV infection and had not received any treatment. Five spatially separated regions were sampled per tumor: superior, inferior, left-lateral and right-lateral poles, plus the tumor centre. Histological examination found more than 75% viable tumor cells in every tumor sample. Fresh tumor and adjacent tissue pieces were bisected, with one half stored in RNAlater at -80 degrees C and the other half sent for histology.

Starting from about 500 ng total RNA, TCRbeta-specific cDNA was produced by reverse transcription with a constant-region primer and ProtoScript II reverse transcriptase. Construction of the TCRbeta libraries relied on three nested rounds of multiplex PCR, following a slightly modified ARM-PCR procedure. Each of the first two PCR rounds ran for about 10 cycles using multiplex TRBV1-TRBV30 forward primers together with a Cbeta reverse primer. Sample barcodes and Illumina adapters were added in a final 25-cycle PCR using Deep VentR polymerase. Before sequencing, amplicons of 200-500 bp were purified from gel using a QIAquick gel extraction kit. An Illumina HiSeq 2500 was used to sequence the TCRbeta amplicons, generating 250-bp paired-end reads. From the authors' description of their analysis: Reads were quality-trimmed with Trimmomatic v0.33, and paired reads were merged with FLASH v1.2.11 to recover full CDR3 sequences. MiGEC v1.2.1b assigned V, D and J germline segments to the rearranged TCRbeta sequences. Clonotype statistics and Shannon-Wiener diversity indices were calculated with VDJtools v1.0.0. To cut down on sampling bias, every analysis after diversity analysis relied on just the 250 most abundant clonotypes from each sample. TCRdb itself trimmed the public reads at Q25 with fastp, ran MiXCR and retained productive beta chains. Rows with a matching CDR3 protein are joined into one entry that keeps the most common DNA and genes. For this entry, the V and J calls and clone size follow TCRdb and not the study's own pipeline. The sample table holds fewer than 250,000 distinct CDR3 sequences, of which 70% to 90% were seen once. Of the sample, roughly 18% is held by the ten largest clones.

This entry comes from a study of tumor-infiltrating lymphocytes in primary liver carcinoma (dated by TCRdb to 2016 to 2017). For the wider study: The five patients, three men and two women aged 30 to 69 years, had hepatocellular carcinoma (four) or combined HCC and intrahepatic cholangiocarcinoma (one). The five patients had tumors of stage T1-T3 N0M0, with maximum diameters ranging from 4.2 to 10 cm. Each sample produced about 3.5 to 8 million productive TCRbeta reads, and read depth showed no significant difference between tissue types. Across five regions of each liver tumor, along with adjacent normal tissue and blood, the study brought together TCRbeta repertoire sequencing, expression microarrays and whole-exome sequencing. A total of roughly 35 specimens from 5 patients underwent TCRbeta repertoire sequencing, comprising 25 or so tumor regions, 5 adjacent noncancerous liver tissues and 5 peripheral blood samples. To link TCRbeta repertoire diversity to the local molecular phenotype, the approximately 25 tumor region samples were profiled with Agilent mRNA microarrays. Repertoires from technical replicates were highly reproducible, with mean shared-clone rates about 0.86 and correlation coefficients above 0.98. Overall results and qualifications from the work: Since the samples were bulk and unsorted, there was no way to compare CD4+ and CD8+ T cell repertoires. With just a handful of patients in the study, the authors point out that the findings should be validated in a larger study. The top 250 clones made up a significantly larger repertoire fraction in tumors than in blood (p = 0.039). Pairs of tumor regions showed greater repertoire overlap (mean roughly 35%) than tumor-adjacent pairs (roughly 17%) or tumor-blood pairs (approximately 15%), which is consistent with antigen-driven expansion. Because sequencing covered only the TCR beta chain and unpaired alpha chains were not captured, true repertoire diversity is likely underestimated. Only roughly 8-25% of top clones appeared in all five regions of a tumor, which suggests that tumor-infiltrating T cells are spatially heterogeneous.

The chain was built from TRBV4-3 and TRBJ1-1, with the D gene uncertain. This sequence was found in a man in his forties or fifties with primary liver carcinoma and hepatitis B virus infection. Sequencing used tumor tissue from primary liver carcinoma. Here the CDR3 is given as CASSQKRNTEAFL. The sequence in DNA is TGCGCCAGCAGCCAAAAACGTAACACTGAAGCTTTCCTT.